This note documents a single T cell receptor (beta chain) sequence. Its antigen has not been determined. No base quality values were provided; no much bigger clone lies one nucleotide off. In total, more than 500 healthy bone marrow donors made up the cohort. At the time of sampling, every cohort member was nominally healthy, though immune exposures that went unrecorded were likely present. The donor tested CMV seropositive and was one of the 289 seropositive cohort members. A peripheral blood sample was provided by each donor, and peripheral blood mononuclear cells were used for TCR beta sequencing. The Qiagen DNeasy Blood Extraction Kit was used to extract genomic DNA from the blood cell samples. The data are from a study of cytomegalovirus exposure and HLA in healthy donors listed by TCRdb under 2017. In the study overall: An earlier analysis of some 620 of the donors reported around 280 Gb of sequence data and around 110 million unique TCR beta sequences obtained from about 180 million T cells. Approximately 300 gigabases of sequencing data and 70 million to 95 million unique TCR sequences made up an early release that covered several hundred HLA-typed donors. All discovery cohort repertoires had been generated on a single sequencing platform. An earlier analysis of some 500 of the donors used high-throughput TCR beta sequencing to judge whether each TCR beta V gene segment behaved as functional or pseudogenic. A later analysis re-examined previously published TCR beta repertoires from more than 600 donors and added high-resolution HLA genotyping to investigate patterns of TCR occurrence. About five DR-DQ haplotypes were treated as single units for association and clustering because of strong linkage in the cohort. Both class I and class II loci were covered by HLA typing, at four-digit resolution. A later genetic analysis took genome-wide SNP genotypes for about three fifths of the roughly 700 donors and used that subset as a discovery cohort. The number of typed donors differed by locus: about 629-630 for A, B, C, DRB1 and DQB1; some 540 for DQA1; 606 for DPA1; and roughly 450 for DPB1. Donor age, sex, ethnicity and CMV serostatus were collected together with the repertoire data. High-throughput TCR immunosequencing, statistical association of individual TCRs with disease status, and machine learning were combined to predict cytomegalovirus infection status. The later analysis used no new phenotypic data to find candidate immune exposures, relying instead on TCR beta sequences and their occurrence across donors. Along with the approximately 700-subject first cohort, a separate validation cohort of over a hundred different subjects was used. Among several hundred genotyped donors of the cohort, an average of roughly 230,000 unique TCR beta nucleotide sequences was sequenced per donor, of which about 18% were non-productive. Using immunosequencing, the study profiled T cell repertoires from some 670 subjects and related those repertoires to cytomegalovirus serostatus. The genetic ancestry cluster associated with self-reported Caucasian donors included about 84% of the approximately 430 genotyped donors. The study aimed to test whether cataloging public T cell receptors could reveal signatures of past pathogen exposure.

Beyond this particular receptor, the publication reports: Broadly in line with IMGT annotations, most TCR beta V segments showed up in productive rearrangements about 87% or about 30% of the time in an earlier analysis of around 600 of the donors. The authors suggested that the approach could potentially be generalized to other disease states and immunological phenotypes. The presence/absence analyses assumed that sequencing depth was roughly uniform across donors, and that assumption may not be true. Because counts were too low, about 15 rarely observed V segments, including chromosome 9 orphons, were left out of the earlier analysis of a few hundred of the donors. Assigning TCR associations to individual alleles was difficult when HLA alleles, especially DR and DQ, strongly co-occurred. In this cohort, only TCR beta chains were sequenced, and detectable features were limited by the absence of alpha or paired-chain data. Specific HLA alleles were associated with about 17,000 TCR beta sequences at a false discovery rate of 0.05 in a later analysis. Correlated functional status among segregating V segments might reflect linkage disequilibrium, but an unknown experimental factor could not be ruled out. Compared with the roughly 700-donor mean, donors in an Asian-associated ancestry cluster had fewer N-insertions in productive TCRs, according to a later genetic analysis. A further reported finding was that TCR beta sequences accurately predicted the HLA-A and HLA-B alleles for most subjects in the first cohort. Compared with equally common non-associated chains, HLA-associated TCR beta chains in a later analysis were more clonally expanded and had lower generation probabilities. In a later analysis, TCR association rates were found to vary across HLA loci, with the most associated TCRs seen for DRB1 alleles and the fewest for HLA-C alleles. CMV serostatus was the only immune exposure information available for the cohort. The sequencing pipeline was judged likely to have produced a cluster of highly shared sequence variants as a technical artifact. Because HLA typing was missing for some donors at each locus, association tests included only the typed subset. Across donors, most TCR sequences were observed very rarely, whereas some public TCRs were present in many individuals. In vitro tests confirmed that a few of the cytomegalovirus-associated TCR beta chains recognize cytomegalovirus antigens. The study gave a list of 150 to 200 TCR beta chains associated with cytomegalovirus. In a later analysis, several top co-occurrence clusters were reported to appear linked to parvovirus B19, influenza, CMV and Epstein-Barr virus. The classifier was reported to diagnose cytomegalovirus status with high specificity and sensitivity in both the original cohort and the validation cohort. Some IMGT-functional V segments, including TRBV6-2 and TRBV6-3, could not be told apart with the 87-base-pair reads, so those segments were excluded. A later genetic analysis associated a missense DCLRE1C variant with V-gene and J-gene trimming of TCR beta chains, and an independent cohort replicated the association. In a later analysis, most CMV-associated TCR beta chains were found to appear HLA-restricted, with HLA associations seemingly driven largely by CMV exposure.

Libraries were prepared through the immunoSEQ multiplex PCR assay. The multiplex PCR relied on a mix of 60 forward primers for TCR Vbeta segments and 13 reverse primers for TCR Jbeta segments. A multiplex PCR assay on genomic DNA amplified the CDR3 region of rearranged TCR beta genes. The Illumina HiSeq System was used to sequence the amplified TCR beta libraries as 87-base-pair reads. On the authors' methods: Across the 666 repertoires, a later analysis counted 80 million or so unique TCR beta chains, around 10 million of which were shared by at least two donors. Raw reads were error-corrected and collapsed into unique sequences by a nearest-neighbor algorithm in which closely related sequences were merged to remove PCR and sequencing errors. Alignment of CDR3 sequences to IMGT reference sequences was used to assign V, D and J gene segments. For a sequence to be retained, at least a six-nucleotide match to both a V gene segment and a J gene segment was required. Rearrangements were called productive when the CDR3 lacked stop codons and stayed in frame with V and J; all others were non-productive. Following IMGT convention, CDR3 was defined as the stretch from the second conserved V-encoded cysteine up to the conserved J-encoded phenylalanine. The earlier analysis of roughly 590 of the donors excluded any sequence lacking an unambiguous match to a single V gene segment. In an earlier analysis of some 590 of the donors, V segments were called functional above 56.7% productive rearrangements and were called segregating when the between-donor standard deviation exceeded 5%. A statistical classification framework was built to diagnose cytomegalovirus status from the catalog of TCR beta chain sequences. In a later analysis, TCR nucleotide sequences were compared against IMGT/GENE-DB human TR gene sequences so that V and J genes could be assigned. Using the TCRdist pipeline, a later analysis assigned CDR3 sequences along with most-parsimonious VDJ recombination scenarios. A later analysis defined each TCR beta chain by its CDR3 amino acid sequence plus V-gene family, and excluded reads lacking a unique V-gene family. To address suspected cross-contamination and a sequencing artifact, a later analysis removed some 620 highly shared, low-generation-probability nucleotide sequences. In a later analysis, a clonal expansion index was calculated for each public chain from normalized within-repertoire ranks of inferred template counts. In a later analysis, generation probabilities were computed using a VDJ recombination model fitted to out-of-frame rearrangements, and the results were checked against IGoR. A later analysis scored TCR-TCR, TCR-HLA and TCR-CMV co-occurrence with hypergeometric tests, applying a repertoire-size bias correction to TCR pairs. To estimate false discovery rates, a later analysis permuted the HLA or CMV assignments 20 times. In a later analysis, co-occurring TCRs were grouped using DBSCAN, and TCRdist sequence similarity was added for clustering within HLA-allele-positive subsets. Repertoires with fewer than 30,000 or more than 120,000 public chains, plus five repertoires with anomalous nucleotide sharing, were excluded from co-occurrence clustering. This immuneACCESS table, as held by TCRdb, lists in-frame sequences with V and J called but not all clones. Of the missing ones, under half trace to an unresolved V gene in checked studies; the others have no known cause. V and J calls and clone size are those listed in that table; D and trimming were worked out from the DNA. This sample holds under 200,000 clones; 65% to 80% were observed only once. The ten biggest clones cover 2% to 3% of the sample.

Spanning cysteine to phenylalanine, the CDR3 consists of 12 amino acids. The sequence is cut down to CDR3 DNA, 36 bases in frame from base 1. V loses 3 bases of germline sequence and J loses 9 bases, and the interval between the two ends is 9 bases. CDR1 and CDR2, looked up from the germline V gene, are MGHRA and YSYEKL. The sequence derives from a woman aged 35 to 49 in good health and CMV-seropositive. The sample comprised PBMCs. This chain is built from TRBV4-1 and TRBJ2-1; no D segment can be confidently identified. The CDR3 loop reads CASSHGQAEQFF. The nucleotide sequence reads as follows: TGCGCCAGCAGCCACGGCCAGGCTGAGCAGTTCTTC.